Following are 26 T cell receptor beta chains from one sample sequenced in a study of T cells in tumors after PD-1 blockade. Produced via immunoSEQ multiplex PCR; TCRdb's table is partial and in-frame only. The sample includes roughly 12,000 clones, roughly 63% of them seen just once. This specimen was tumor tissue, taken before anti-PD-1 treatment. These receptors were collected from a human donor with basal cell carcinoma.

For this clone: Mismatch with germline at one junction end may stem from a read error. This CDR3 is CASSPGGLDAQYF. The CDR3 region has the DNA TGTGCCAGCAGCCCAGGAGGGCTAGATGCGCAGTATTTT. The chain recombines TRBV3-1 (or the pseudogene TRBV3-2) with TRBJ2-3; the D gene is possibly TRBD2 (6 bases). The CDR3 totals 13 residues. The germline CDR1 and CDR2 sequences are LGHDT and YNNKEL (reference sequence).

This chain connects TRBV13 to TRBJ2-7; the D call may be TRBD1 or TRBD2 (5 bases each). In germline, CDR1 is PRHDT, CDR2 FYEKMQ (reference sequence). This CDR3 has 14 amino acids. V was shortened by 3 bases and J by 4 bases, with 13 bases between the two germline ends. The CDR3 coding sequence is TGTGCCAGCAGCTTTGGCCTTGGGGGTTACGAGCAGTACTTC. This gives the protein CASSFGLGGYEQYF.

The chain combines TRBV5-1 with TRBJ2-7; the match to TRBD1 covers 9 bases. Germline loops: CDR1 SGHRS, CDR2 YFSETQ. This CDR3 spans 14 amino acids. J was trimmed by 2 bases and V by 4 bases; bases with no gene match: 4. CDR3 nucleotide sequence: TGCGCCAGCAGCCAGGACAGGGGTACCTACGAGCAGTACTTC. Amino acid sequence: CASSQDRGTYEQYF.

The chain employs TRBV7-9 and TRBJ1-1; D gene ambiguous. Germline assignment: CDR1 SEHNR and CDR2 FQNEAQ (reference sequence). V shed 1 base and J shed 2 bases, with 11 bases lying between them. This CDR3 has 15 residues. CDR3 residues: CASSLVGSHNTEAFF. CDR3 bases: TGTGCCAGCAGCTTAGTAGGGTCTCATAACACTGAAGCTTTCTTT.

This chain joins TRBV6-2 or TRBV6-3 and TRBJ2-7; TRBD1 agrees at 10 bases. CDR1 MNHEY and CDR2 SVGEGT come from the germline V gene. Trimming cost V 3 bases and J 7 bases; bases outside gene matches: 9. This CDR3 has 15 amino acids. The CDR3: CASSYKGQGIREQYF. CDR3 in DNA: TGTGCCAGCAGTTATAAGGGACAGGGGATAAGGGAGCAGTACTTC.

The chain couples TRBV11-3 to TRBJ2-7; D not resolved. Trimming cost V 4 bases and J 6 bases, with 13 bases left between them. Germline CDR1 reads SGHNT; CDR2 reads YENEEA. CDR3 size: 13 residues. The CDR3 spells CASSSGPMGEQYF. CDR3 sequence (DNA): TGTGCCAGCAGCTCGGGCCCCATGGGCGAGCAGTACTTC.

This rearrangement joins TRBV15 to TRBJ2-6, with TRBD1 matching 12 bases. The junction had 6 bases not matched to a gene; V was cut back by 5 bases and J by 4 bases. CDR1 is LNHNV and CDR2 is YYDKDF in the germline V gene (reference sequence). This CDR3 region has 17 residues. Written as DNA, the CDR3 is TGTGCCACCAGCGGGGACAGGGGGCGTACGGGGGCCAACGTCCTGACTTTC. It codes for CATSGDRGRTGANVLTF.

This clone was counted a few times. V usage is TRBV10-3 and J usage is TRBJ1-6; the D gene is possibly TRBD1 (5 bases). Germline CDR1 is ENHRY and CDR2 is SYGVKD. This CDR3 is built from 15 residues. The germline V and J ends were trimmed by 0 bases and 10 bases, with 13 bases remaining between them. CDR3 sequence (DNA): TGTGCCATCAGTGAGTCCGGGGGAAGCGAGTCACCCCTCCACTTT. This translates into CAISESGGSESPLHF.

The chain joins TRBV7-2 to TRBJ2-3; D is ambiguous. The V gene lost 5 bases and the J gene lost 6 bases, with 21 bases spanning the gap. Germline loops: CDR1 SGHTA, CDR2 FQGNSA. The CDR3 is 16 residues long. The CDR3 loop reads CASSPSAPRRDDTQYF. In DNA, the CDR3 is TGTGCCAGCAGCCCAAGCGCCCCCAGGAGAGACGATACGCAGTATTTT.

The DNA for the CDR3 is TGTGCCAGTAAACGACAGCCTCTAGCCAACTCGAACACCGGGGAGCTGTTTTTT. It translates to CASKRQPLANSNTGELFF. The J gene is TRBJ2-2, the V gene TRBV19; the D call may be TRBD1 or TRBD2 (5 bases each). The CDR3 consists of 18 residues. V lost 7 bases and J lost 0, with 21 bases in between. Germline V lookup: CDR1 LNHDA, CDR2 SQIVND (reference sequence).

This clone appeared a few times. CDR3 DNA: TGTGCCAGCAGTCGCGGGGACAGGCGTGCTGGAGGCTACACCTTC. Its translation: CASSRGDRRAGGYTF. V usage is TRBV6-5 and J usage is TRBJ1-2, with 8 nucleotides matching TRBD1. The CDR3 runs to 15 residues. Germline V gene lookup returns CDR1 MNHEY and CDR2 SVGAGI. V shed 5 bases, J shed 8 bases, and the junction held 13 bases outside the gene matches.

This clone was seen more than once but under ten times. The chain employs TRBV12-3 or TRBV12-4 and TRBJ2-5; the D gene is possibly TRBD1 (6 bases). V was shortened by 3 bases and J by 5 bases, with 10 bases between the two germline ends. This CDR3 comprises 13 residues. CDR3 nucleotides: TGTGCCAGCAGTTTTACAGGGTCGGAGACCCAGTACTTC. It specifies CASSFTGSETQYF.

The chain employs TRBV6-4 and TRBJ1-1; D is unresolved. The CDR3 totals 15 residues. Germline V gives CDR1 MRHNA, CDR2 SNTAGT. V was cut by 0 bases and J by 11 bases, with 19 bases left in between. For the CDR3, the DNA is TGTGCCAGCAGTGACTCGAGTAGGTCCCCTATGGTCGCTTTCTTT. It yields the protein CASSDSSRSPMVAFF.

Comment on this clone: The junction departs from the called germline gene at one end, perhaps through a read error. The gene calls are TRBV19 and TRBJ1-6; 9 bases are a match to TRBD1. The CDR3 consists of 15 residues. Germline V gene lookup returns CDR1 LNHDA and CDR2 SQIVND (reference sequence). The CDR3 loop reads CTSSIEGTGRSPLHF. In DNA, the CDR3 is TGTACCAGTAGTATAGAAGGGACAGGGCGTTCACCCCTCCACTTT.

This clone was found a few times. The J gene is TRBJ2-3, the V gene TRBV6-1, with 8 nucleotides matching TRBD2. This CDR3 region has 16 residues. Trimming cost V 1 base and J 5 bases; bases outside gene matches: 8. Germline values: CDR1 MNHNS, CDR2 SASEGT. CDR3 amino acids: CASSEDSGRGGDTQYF. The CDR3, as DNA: TGTGCCAGCAGTGAAGACAGCGGGAGAGGGGGAGATACGCAGTATTTT.

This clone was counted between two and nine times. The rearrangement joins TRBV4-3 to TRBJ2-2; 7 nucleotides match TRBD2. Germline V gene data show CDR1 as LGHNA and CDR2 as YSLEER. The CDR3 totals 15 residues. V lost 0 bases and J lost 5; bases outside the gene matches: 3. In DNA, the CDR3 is TGCGCCAGCAGCCAAGAGGGAGGGGATACCGGGGAGCTGTTTTTT. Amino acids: CASSQEGGDTGELFF.

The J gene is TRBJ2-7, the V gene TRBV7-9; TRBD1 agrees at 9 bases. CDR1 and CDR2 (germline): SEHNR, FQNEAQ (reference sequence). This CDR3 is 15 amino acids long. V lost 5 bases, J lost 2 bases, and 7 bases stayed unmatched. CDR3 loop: CASSIRGTGPYEQYF. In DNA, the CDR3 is TGTGCCAGCAGCATAAGGGGGACAGGGCCCTACGAGCAGTACTTC.

The CDR3: CASSLARGRGFFF. CDR3 nucleotide sequence: TGTGCCAGCAGCTTAGCGCGGGGGCGCGGGTTCTTCTTC. The chain uses TRBV7-6 and TRBJ2-1, with a tentative D call TRBD2 (7 bases). CDR3 size: 13 residues. Deletions cut 0 bases from V and 16 bases from J, with 16 bases between. Germline V gives CDR1 SGHVS, CDR2 FNYEAQ. Full variable domain (rest looked up from reference TRBV7-6 and TRBJ2-1): GAGVSQSPRYKVTKRGQDVALRCDPISGHVSLYWYRQALGQGPEFLTYFNYEAQQDKSGLPNDRFSAERPEGSISTLTIQRTEQRDSAMYRCASSLARGRGFFFGPGTRLTVL.

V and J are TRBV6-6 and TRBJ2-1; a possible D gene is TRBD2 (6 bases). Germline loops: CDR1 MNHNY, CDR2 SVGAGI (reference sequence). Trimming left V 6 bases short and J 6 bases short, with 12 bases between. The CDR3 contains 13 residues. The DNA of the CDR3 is TGTGCCAGCAGCCAACGGGGGTTCAATGAGCAGTTCTTC. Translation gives CASSQRGFNEQFF.

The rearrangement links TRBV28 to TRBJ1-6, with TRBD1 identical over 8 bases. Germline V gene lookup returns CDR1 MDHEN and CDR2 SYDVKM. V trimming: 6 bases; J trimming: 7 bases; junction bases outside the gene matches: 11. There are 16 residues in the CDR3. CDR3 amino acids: CASRPDRGSLNSPLHF. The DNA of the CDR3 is TGTGCCAGCAGACCCGACAGGGGTTCATTGAATTCACCCCTCCACTTT.

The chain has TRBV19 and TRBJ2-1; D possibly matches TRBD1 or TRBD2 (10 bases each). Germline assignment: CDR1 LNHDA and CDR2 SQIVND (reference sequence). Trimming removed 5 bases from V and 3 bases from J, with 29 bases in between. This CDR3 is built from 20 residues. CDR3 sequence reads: CASSLPSDRGKREGYNEQFF. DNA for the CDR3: TGTGCCAGTAGTCTTCCTTCGGACAGGGGGAAGCGGGAGGGCTACAATGAGCAGTTCTTC.

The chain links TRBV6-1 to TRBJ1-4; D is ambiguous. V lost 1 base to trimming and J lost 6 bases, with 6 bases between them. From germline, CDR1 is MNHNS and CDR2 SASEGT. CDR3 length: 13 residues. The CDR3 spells CASSEVGDEKLFF. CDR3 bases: TGTGCCAGCAGTGAAGTTGGGGATGAAAAACTGTTTTTT.

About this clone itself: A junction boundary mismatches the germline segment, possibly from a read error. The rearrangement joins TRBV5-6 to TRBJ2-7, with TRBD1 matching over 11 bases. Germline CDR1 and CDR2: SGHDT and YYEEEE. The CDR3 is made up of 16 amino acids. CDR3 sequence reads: CPRSGGTGGISYEQYF. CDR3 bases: TGCCCCCGCAGCGGGGGGACAGGGGGAATCTCCTACGAGCAGTACTTC.

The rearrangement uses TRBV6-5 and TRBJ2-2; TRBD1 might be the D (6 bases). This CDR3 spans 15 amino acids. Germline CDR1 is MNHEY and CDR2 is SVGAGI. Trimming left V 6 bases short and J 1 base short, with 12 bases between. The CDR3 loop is CASSTGTLNTGELFF. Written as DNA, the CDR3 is TGTGCCAGCAGCACCGGGACACTGAACACCGGGGAGCTGTTTTTT.

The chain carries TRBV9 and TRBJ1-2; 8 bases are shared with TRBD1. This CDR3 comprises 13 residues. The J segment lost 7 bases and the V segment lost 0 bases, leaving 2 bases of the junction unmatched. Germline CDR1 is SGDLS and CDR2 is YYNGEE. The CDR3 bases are TGTGCCAGCAGCGTAGGGACAGGGACTGGCTACACCTTC. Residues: CASSVGTGTGYTF. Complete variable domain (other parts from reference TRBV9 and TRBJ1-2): DSGVTQTPKHLITATGQRVTLRCSPRSGDLSVYWYQQSLDQGLQFLIQYYNGEERAKGNILERFSAQQFPDLHSELNLSSLELGDSALYFCASSVGTGTGYTFGSGTRLTVV.

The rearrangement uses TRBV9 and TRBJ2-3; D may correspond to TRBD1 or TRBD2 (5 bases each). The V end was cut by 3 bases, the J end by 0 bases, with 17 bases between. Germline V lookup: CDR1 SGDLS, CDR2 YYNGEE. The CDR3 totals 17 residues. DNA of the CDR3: TGTGCCAGCAGCGCACCCCCGGGGCTGACTAGCACAGATACGCAGTATTTT. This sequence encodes CASSAPPGLTSTDTQYF. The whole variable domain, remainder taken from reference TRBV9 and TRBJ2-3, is DSGVTQTPKHLITATGQRVTLRCSPRSGDLSVYWYQQSLDQGLQFLIQYYNGEERAKGNILERFSAQQFPDLHSELNLSSLELGDSALYFCASSAPPGLTSTDTQYFGPGTRLTVL.